Sequencing of this T cell receptor beta chain was carried out in a study of blood T cell repertoires in COVID-19. Study as a whole: COVID-19 samples, acute and convalescent, were from the United States, Italy and Spain. T cells, B-cell-depleted T cells, or PBMCs supplied cDNA or gDNA.

In the authors' methods: Nucleated cell number was recorded as an estimate derived from reference gene primer amplification. TCRdb's copy holds only in-frame clones and misses some; the assay was immunoSEQ multiplex PCR. From that table come the V and J calls and clone size; the DNA was used to work out D and trimming. The table shows about 220,000 clones, with 80% to 90% occurring only once. Trimming cost V 7 bases and J 4 bases, with 13 bases left between them. This CDR3 region has 14 residues. Germline V gene lookup returns CDR1 MNHEY and CDR2 SVGAGI. Sequenced material: peripheral blood. This receptor was obtained from a woman between 55 and 75 years old who had recovered from COVID-19. The chain is built from TRBV6-5 and TRBJ1-4; D not resolved. CDR3 loop: CASILQPLNEKLFF. CDR3 DNA sequence: TGTGCCAGCATACTACAACCGCTTAATGAAAAACTGTTTTTT.